A single sample gave rise to the 21 T cell receptor beta chains below, sequenced in a study of CD8 T cells in ankylosing spondylitis. Study outcomes and limitations: A TCR beta motif of roughly eight highly homologous variants appeared characteristic of ankylosing spondylitis blood.

TCRdb analysed the 5' RACE reads with MiXCR anew, one entry per CDR3 protein. The sample has roughly 400,000 distinct CDR3 sequences; more than 20% are singletons. What these receptors recognize is not known. Input material: blood, either unsorted or a sorted T cell fraction (not recorded which). These receptors all stem from a male donor with ankylosing spondylitis.

This clonotype has a handful of counts. V usage is TRBV19 and J usage is TRBJ2-5, with TRBD2 as a possible D gene (7 bases). The V gene's germline CDR1 is LNHDA and CDR2 SQIVND (reference sequence). The CDR3 spans 16 residues. Trimming left V 5 bases short and J 5 bases short, with 21 bases between. In DNA form, the CDR3 reads TGTGCCAGTAGTGCGAGGGGGGGCCCTAGAGTGGAGACCCAGTACTTC. This gives the protein CASSARGGPRVETQYF.

This chain connects TRBV20-1 to TRBJ1-5; D uncertain. Trimming took 0 bases from V and 4 from J, leaving 13 bases between them. The germline gives CDR1 DFQATT, CDR2 SNEGSKA (reference sequence). The CDR3 totals 15 residues. CDR3 in DNA: TGCAGTGCTAGAGAAAGCCCAAAGACAAATCAGCCCCAGCATTTT. Translated, it gives CSARESPKTNQPQHF.

CDR3 DNA: TGTGCCAGCAGCTTAGTGGCAGGGGGGAACACTGAAGCTTTCTTT. The encoded protein is CASSLVAGGNTEAFF. The chain has TRBV7-8 and TRBJ1-1, with TRBD1 matching over 7 bases. J gave up 1 base and V 1 base, and 3 bases lay outside the gene matches. CDR3 length: 15 amino acids. From germline, CDR1 is SGHVS and CDR2 FQNEAQ.

The rearrangement joins TRBV7-9 to TRBJ2-3; TRBD1 might be the D (5 bases). The CDR3 consists of 12 residues. Germline-derived CDR1 and CDR2 are SEHNR and FQNEAQ (reference sequence). Trimming pared 10 bases from V and 2 bases from J, leaving 10 bases between. CDR3: CATRADTDTQYF. The CDR3 DNA follows: TGTGCCACCAGGGCGGACACAGATACGCAGTATTTT.

The chain carries TRBV7-8 and TRBJ1-2, with 8 bases lining up with TRBD1. Germline CDR1 is SGHVS and CDR2 is FQNEAQ. CDR3 size: 14 residues. Trimming took 3 bases from V and 4 from J; bases not matched to a gene: 4. CDR3: CASSFSGGGYGYTF. The CDR3, as DNA: TGTGCCAGCAGCTTTTCAGGGGGCGGCTATGGCTACACCTTC.

The V gene is TRBV6-5, the J gene TRBJ2-2, with TRBD2 identical over 11 bases. The CDR3 contains 17 residues. V was clipped by 0 bases and J by 5 bases; unmatched bases: 5. Germline CDR1 is MNHEY and CDR2 is SVGAGI. CDR3 in amino acids: CASSYSGTSGYTGELFF. CDR3 nucleotide sequence: TGTGCCAGCAGTTACTCCGGGACTAGCGGATATACCGGGGAGCTGTTTTTT.

This clonotype was seen more than once but under ten times. This rearrangement joins TRBV5-1 to TRBJ2-5, with D maybe TRBD2 (5 bases). V was trimmed by 2 bases and J by 4 bases, leaving 12 bases between them. There are 14 residues in the CDR3. The germline V gene encodes CDR1 SGHRS and CDR2 YFSETQ. CDR3 in amino acids: CASSFFTGIETQYF. In nucleotides, the CDR3 is TGCGCCAGCAGCTTTTTTACGGGGATAGAGACCCAGTACTTC.

This sequence joins TRBV19 and TRBJ1-5, with D tentatively TRBD1 (5 bases). Germline V gives CDR1 LNHDA, CDR2 SQIVND (reference sequence). V shed 7 bases and J shed 0 bases, with 13 bases lying between them. The length of the CDR3 is 15 residues. The CDR3 spells CASTRTQDSNQPQHF. CDR3 nucleotide sequence: TGTGCCAGTACCAGGACACAAGATAGCAATCAGCCCCAGCATTTT.

This clonotype has only a few counts. The gene calls are TRBV7-9 and TRBJ2-1; 14 nucleotides agree with TRBD2. The junction had 14 bases not matched to a gene; V was cut back by 11 bases and J by 8 bases. The germline CDR1 and CDR2 sequences are SEHNR and FQNEAQ (reference sequence). The CDR3 sequence is 16 residues long. The CDR3: CAGSAGTSGSMYEQFF. DNA for the CDR3: TGTGCCGGGAGCGCAGGGACTAGCGGGAGTATGTATGAGCAGTTCTTC.

V usage is TRBV15 and J usage is TRBJ2-7, with 9 bases aligning to TRBD1. Germline lookup yields CDR1 LNHNV and CDR2 YYDKDF (reference sequence). Trimming at V came to 1 base and at J to 0 bases, leaving 4 bases not matched to a gene. This CDR3 spans 16 amino acids. The CDR3: CATSRAGQGNSYEQYF. In DNA form, the CDR3 reads TGTGCCACCAGCAGAGCGGGACAGGGTAACTCCTACGAGCAGTACTTC.

This chain links TRBV18 with TRBJ1-1, with no clear D. The CDR3 is made up of 16 amino acids. V gave up 1 base and J gave up 1 base, with 13 bases separating them. The germline gives CDR1 KGHSH, CDR2 LQKENI. This chain's CDR3 is CASSPQVTTGNTEAFF. The CDR3 bases are TGTGCCAGCTCACCACAGGTGACAACCGGGAACACTGAAGCTTTCTTT.

The chain employs TRBV10-3 and TRBJ2-5, with 10 bases aligning to TRBD2. The length of the CDR3 is 13 residues. Germline V gene sequence: CDR1 ENHRY, CDR2 SYGVKD. V shed 10 bases, J shed 1 base, and the junction held 3 bases outside the gene matches. CDR3: CATGTSAQETQYF. The CDR3 nucleotides read TGTGCCACCGGGACTAGCGCCCAAGAGACCCAGTACTTC.

This rearrangement joins TRBV6-2 or TRBV6-3 to TRBJ1-6; D unclear. V was pared by 0 bases and J by 0 bases, with 9 bases between. There are 17 residues in the CDR3. The germline V gene has CDR1 MNHEY and CDR2 SVGEGT. CDR3 coding DNA: TGTGCCAGCAGTTACTCGACGGCGAGCTCCTATAATTCACCCCTCCACTTT. It yields the protein CASSYSTASSYNSPLHF.

In its sample, this clonotype was seen a few times. V is TRBV19 and J is TRBJ2-1; D call uncertain. Germline CDR1 and CDR2: LNHDA and SQIVND (reference sequence). The CDR3 length is 14 residues. V gave up 4 bases and J gave up 6 bases, with 13 bases separating them. CDR3 protein: CASSSALGINEQFF. The CDR3 bases are TGTGCCAGTAGTAGCGCGTTGGGTATCAATGAGCAGTTCTTC.

The gene calls are TRBV10-3 and TRBJ2-1; unclear D gene. This CDR3 comprises 16 residues. Germline V gene lookup returns CDR1 ENHRY and CDR2 SYGVKD. Trimming cost V 3 bases and J 7 bases, with 19 bases left between them. CDR3 protein: CAISDPLGRPANEQFF. The CDR3 DNA is TGTGCCATCAGTGACCCCCTAGGACGCCCCGCTAATGAGCAGTTCTTC.

This rearrangement joins TRBV7-2 to TRBJ1-6; D is possibly TRBD1 (5 bases). CDR1 and CDR2 (germline): SGHTA, FQGNSA. The CDR3 totals 13 residues. V dropped 5 bases and J dropped 8 bases, with 10 bases sitting between them. In DNA, the CDR3 is TGTGCCAGCAGCCCGACGACAGATTCACCCCTCCACTTT. Protein sequence: CASSPTTDSPLHF.

This clonotype was observed a handful of times. This sequence joins TRBV14 and TRBJ1-4; D is possibly TRBD1 (5 bases). This CDR3 contains 18 residues. Trimming stripped 2 bases from V and 0 bases from J, with 16 bases between. Germline loops: CDR1 SGHDN, CDR2 FVKESK. As DNA, the CDR3 is TGTGCCAGCAGCCAAATACCGGGACCGCTGGCAACTAATGAAAAACTGTTTTTT. This sequence encodes CASSQIPGPLATNEKLFF.

This clonotype was observed a few times. The V and J genes are TRBV5-1 and TRBJ2-3, with a possible D match to TRBD1 (5 bases). This CDR3 has 14 amino acids. The V gene's germline CDR1 is SGHRS and CDR2 YFSETQ. V lost 2 bases and J 2 bases, leaving 9 bases between the germline ends. The CDR3 protein is CASSFQGYTDTQYF. Written as DNA, the CDR3 is TGCGCCAGCAGCTTCCAGGGATACACAGATACGCAGTATTTT.

The CDR3 loop is CASSQERGFWGAGANVLTF. The CDR3 nucleotides are TGTGCCAGCAGCCAAGAGAGGGGCTTTTGGGGTGCTGGGGCCAACGTCCTGACTTTC. The gene calls are TRBV3-1 and TRBJ2-6, with D perhaps matching TRBD1 or TRBD2 (5 bases each). The V gene lost 0 bases and the J gene lost 2 bases, with 17 bases spanning the gap. Germline CDR1 and CDR2: LGHDT and YNNKEL (reference sequence). There are 19 residues in the CDR3.

The chain combines TRBV12-3 or TRBV12-4 with TRBJ1-2; maybe TRBD1 (6 bases). The germline V and J ends were trimmed by 5 bases and 2 bases, with 15 bases remaining between them. CDR3 length: 15 residues. The DNA of the CDR3 is TGTGCCAGCAGTCAATCCACAGGGTTCAACTATGGCTACACCTTC. It translates to CASSQSTGFNYGYTF.

DNA of the CDR3: TGTGCCGGGTATGACCGTCAGTATGGCTACACCTTC. It translates to CAGYDRQYGYTF. The chain uses TRBV19 and TRBJ1-2; D gene uncertain. Looked up from germline, CDR1 is LNHDA and CDR2 is SQIVND (reference sequence). Trimming pared 11 bases from V and 5 bases from J, leaving 15 bases between. The CDR3 runs to 12 residues.